These 30 T cell receptor beta chains originate from one sample sequenced in a study of cytomegalovirus exposure and HLA in healthy donors (dated by TCRdb to the late 2010s). Receptor libraries were prepared by the immunoSEQ multiplex PCR assay. TCRdb holds this immuneACCESS table with in-frame rearrangements only. Some clones are missing; in checked studies, unresolved V genes explain under half, and the rest has no known cause. This sample gives about 64,000 clones in total; 95% of them show up just once. Approximately 5% of the sample belongs to the ten largest clones. The specimen sequenced was PBMCs. These TCRs come from a woman aged 18-29 years in good health and CMV-seropositive.

The rearrangement links TRBV10-3 to TRBJ1-6; D is undetermined. With 2 bases removed from V and 7 bases from J, the gap between germline ends came to 15 bases. From germline, CDR1 is ENHRY and CDR2 SYGVKD. CDR3 length: 16 amino acids. CDR3 region: CAISEKKEQLNSPLHF. CDR3 coding DNA: TGTGCCATCAGTGAGAAAAAGGAACAGTTGAATTCACCCCTCCACTTT.

The chain carries TRBV10-1 and TRBJ2-5, with TRBD2 as a possible D gene (6 bases). Trimming took off 3 bases at V and 2 bases at J, with 19 bases between the two ends. The length of the CDR3 is 17 residues. Germline CDR1 WNHNN, CDR2 SYGVQD (reference sequence). The CDR3: CASSESLVAADQETQYF. The CDR3 DNA reads TGCGCCAGCAGTGAATCCCTGGTAGCGGCCGATCAAGAGACCCAGTACTTC.

This clone was counted a single time. This chain uses TRBV7-2 with TRBJ2-1; 8 bases fit TRBD2. The CDR3 length is 15 residues. Germline V gene lookup returns CDR1 SGHTA and CDR2 FQGNSA. The trim removed 5 bases at V and 2 bases at J, leaving 5 bases unmatched. In nucleotides, the CDR3 is TGTGCCAGCAGCCGCGGGACTAGGCCCTACAATGAGCAGTTCTTC. It specifies CASSRGTRPYNEQFF.

The rearrangement joins TRBV19 to TRBJ2-1; the match to TRBD2 covers 12 bases. Trimming removed 10 bases from V and 15 bases from J; junction bases left unmatched: 16. Germline V gene lookup returns CDR1 LNHDA and CDR2 SQIVND (reference sequence). The CDR3 spans 14 residues. The CDR3 loop is CATRTSGASYVLFF. The CDR3 DNA sequence: TGTGCCACTCGGACTAGCGGGGCCTCTTACGTCCTGTTCTTC.

The rearrangement uses TRBV18 and TRBJ2-3; 10 bases agree with TRBD1. The CDR3 loop spans 15 amino acids. V was clipped by 4 bases and J by 4 bases; unmatched bases: 5. Germline lookup yields CDR1 KGHSH and CDR2 LQKENI. As DNA, the CDR3 is TGTGCCAGCTCACGGGGACAGGGGAGCGCAGATACGCAGTATTTT. This sequence encodes CASSRGQGSADTQYF.

This chain joins TRBV9 and TRBJ2-1; 12 bases match TRBD2. The CDR3 has 15 amino acids. V lost 2 bases, J lost 6 bases, and 3 bases stayed unmatched. Germline CDR1 is SGDLS and CDR2 is YYNGEE. CDR3 protein: CASSVRTSGTNEQFF. DNA for the CDR3: TGTGCCAGCAGCGTCCGGACTAGCGGGACCAATGAGCAGTTCTTC. Using reference TRBV9 and TRBJ2-1 for the parts outside the CDR3, the full variable domain is DSGVTQTPKHLITATGQRVTLRCSPRSGDLSVYWYQQSLDQGLQFLIQYYNGEERAKGNILERFSAQQFPDLHSELNLSSLELGDSALYFCASSVRTSGTNEQFFGPGTRLTVL.

The CDR3 is CASSVGGPYNEQFF. CDR3 in DNA: TGTGCCAGCAGTGTGGGAGGGCCTTACAATGAGCAGTTCTTC. The chain is built from TRBV25-1 and TRBJ2-1; the match to TRBD2 covers 7 bases. Unmatched junction bases numbered 4, after V lost 4 bases and J lost 4 bases. The CDR3 runs 14 residues. Germline V CDR1 and CDR2: MGHDK, SYGVNS. The full variable domain, in which reference TRBV25-1 and TRBJ2-1 provide the parts outside the CDR3, is EADIYQTPRYLVIGTGKKITLECSQTMGHDKMYWYQQDPGMELHLIHYSYGVNSTEKGDLSSESTVSRIRTEHFPLTLESARPSHTSQYLCASSVGGPYNEQFFGPGTRLTVL.

This clone was detected only once. The chain combines TRBV5-4 with TRBJ2-1; maybe TRBD2 (5 bases). From germline, CDR1 is SGHNT and CDR2 YYREEE (reference sequence). CDR3 size: 16 residues. Trimming pared 4 bases from V and 0 bases from J, leaving 14 bases between. Written as DNA, the CDR3 is TGTGCCAGCAGCGGAGGACTTCAGAGCTCCTACAATGAGCAGTTCTTC. Translating it yields CASSGGLQSSYNEQFF.

This clone was counted once. The chain recombines TRBV4-2 with TRBJ1-2, with D maybe TRBD1 (6 bases). The CDR3 loop spans 15 amino acids. CDR1 is LGHNA and CDR2 is YNFKEQ in the germline V gene. The V and J ends lost 2 bases and 6 bases respectively, with 16 bases between them. The CDR3 loop is CASSQKGGASNGYTF. Written as DNA, the CDR3 is TGTGCCAGCAGCCAAAAAGGGGGGGCGAGTAATGGCTACACCTTC.

The rearrangement joins TRBV7-8 to TRBJ1-1, with TRBD1 matching 7 bases. The V segment lost 1 base and the J segment 6 bases; nucleotides outside the gene matches: 2. The CDR3 sequence is 13 residues long. CDR1 SGHVS and CDR2 FQNEAQ come from the germline V gene. CDR3 sequence (DNA): TGTGCCAGCAGCTTAGGCACAGGGGCTGAAGCTTTCTTT. It specifies CASSLGTGAEAFF. Using reference TRBV7-8 and TRBJ1-1 for the parts outside the CDR3, the full variable domain is GAGVSQSPRYKVAKRGQDVALRCDPISGHVSLFWYQQALGQGPEFLTYFQNEAQLDKSGLPSDRFFAERPEGSVSTLKIQRTQQEDSAVYLCASSLGTGAEAFFGQGTRLTVV.

This clone was detected only a few times. The V call is TRBV13, the J call TRBJ1-1; TRBD1 is a possible D gene (6 bases). V was shortened by 0 bases and J by 5 bases, with 13 bases between the two germline ends. Germline V gives CDR1 PRHDT, CDR2 FYEKMQ (reference sequence). The CDR3 contains 15 residues. The CDR3 protein is CASSLGRTAGTEAFF. The CDR3 nucleotides are TGTGCCAGCAGCTTAGGCCGGACAGCCGGTACTGAAGCTTTCTTT.

V is TRBV7-2 and J is TRBJ2-3; D not resolved. The CDR3 has 14 residues. In germline, CDR1 is SGHTA, CDR2 FQGNSA. Deletions cut 0 bases from V and 0 bases from J, with 4 bases between. CDR3 sequence reads: CASSLATSTDTQYF. CDR3 bases: TGTGCCAGCAGCTTAGCAACTAGCACAGATACGCAGTATTTT. Combining the CDR3 with reference TRBV7-2 and TRBJ2-3 gives the whole variable domain GAGVSQSPSNKVTEKGKDVELRCDPISGHTALYWYRQSLGQGLEFLIYFQGNSAPDKSGLPSDRFSAERTGGSVSTLTIQRTQQEDSAVYLCASSLATSTDTQYFGPGTRLTVL.

This clone was observed a single time. This chain links TRBV19 with TRBJ1-2, with D possibly matching TRBD1 (6 bases). Trimming took 7 bases from V and 4 from J, leaving 10 bases between them. The CDR3 is made up of 12 amino acids. In germline, CDR1 is LNHDA, CDR2 SQIVND (reference sequence). CDR3 nucleotides: TGTGCCAGTACACAGGGCCGCTATGGCTACACCTTC. Amino acid sequence: CASTQGRYGYTF.

V usage is TRBV29-1 and J usage is TRBJ2-7, with D tentatively TRBD1 (5 bases). Germline values: CDR1 SQVTM, CDR2 ANQGSEA. This CDR3 comprises 16 residues. V shed 6 bases and J shed 3 bases, with 24 bases lying between them. The DNA of the CDR3 is TGCAGCGTGGCCCCTCGGGCCCAGGGTTCCCACTACGAGCAGTACTTC. Amino acid sequence: CSVAPRAQGSHYEQYF.

The chain recombines TRBV5-4 with TRBJ2-6; D might be TRBD2 (5 bases). The germline gives CDR1 SGHNT, CDR2 YYREEE (reference sequence). Deletions cut 4 bases from V and 13 bases from J, with 18 bases between. The CDR3 runs 14 residues. The CDR3 DNA sequence: TGTGCCAGCAGCCCTGGACGGGAACTCTTAGTCCTGACTTTC. Translating it yields CASSPGRELLVLTF.

The gene calls are TRBV14 and TRBJ2-3; no clear D gene. The germline CDR1 and CDR2 sequences are SGHDN and FVKESK. CDR3 length: 13 amino acids. Trimming cost V 1 base and J 8 bases, with 10 bases left between them. CDR3 DNA sequence: TGTGCCAGCAGCCAAGTTTCCCAAGCTACGCAGTATTTT. It yields the protein CASSQVSQATQYF. Full variable domain (missing parts from reference TRBV14 and TRBJ2-3): EAGVTQFPSHSVIEKGQTVTLRCDPISGHDNLYWYRRVMGKEIKFLLHFVKESKQDESGMPNNRFLAERTGGTYSTLKVQPAELEDSGVYFCASSQVSQATQYFGPGTRLTVL.

The chain is built from TRBV6-1 and TRBJ2-1; 10 bases are a match to TRBD2. V lost 1 base, J lost 7 bases, and 4 bases stayed unmatched. CDR3 size: 15 residues. Germline loops: CDR1 MNHNS, CDR2 SASEGT. For the CDR3, the DNA is TGTGCCAGCAGTGAAGACCTTAGCGGGGGGAATGAGCAGTTCTTC. Its protein is CASSEDLSGGNEQFF.

V usage is TRBV19 and J usage is TRBJ1-5, with 7 bases lining up with TRBD1. V gave up 8 bases and J gave up 0 bases; unmatched junction bases: 7. Germline assignment: CDR1 LNHDA and CDR2 SQIVND (reference sequence). CDR3 length equals 15 residues. Here the CDR3 DNA reads TGTGCCAGTGACAAGGGACAGCATAGCAATCAGCCCCAGCATTTT. Residues: CASDKGQHSNQPQHF.

This chain links TRBV10-3 with TRBJ2-7, with D maybe TRBD2 (5 bases). V lost 0 bases, J lost 3 bases, and 6 bases lay in between. The CDR3 is 13 amino acids. The V gene's germline CDR1 is ENHRY and CDR2 SYGVKD. The CDR3 region is CAISESGSYEQYF. In DNA, the CDR3 is TGTGCCATCAGTGAGTCAGGGAGCTACGAGCAGTACTTC.

This rearrangement joins TRBV28 to TRBJ2-5; weak D call: TRBD1 (6 bases). The germline CDR1 and CDR2 sequences are MDHEN and SYDVKM. This CDR3 region has 15 residues. Trimming left V 8 bases short and J 1 base short, with 17 bases between. CDR3 sequence (DNA): TGTGCCAGCTCCTGGTGGGGGCCTGGCCAAGAGACCCAGTACTTC. Protein sequence: CASSWWGPGQETQYF.

The chain carries TRBV15 and TRBJ1-1, with D maybe TRBD1 (5 bases). Germline V lookup: CDR1 LNHNV, CDR2 YYDKDF (reference sequence). Trimming removed 2 bases at V and 3 bases at J, with 19 bases between. CDR3 length equals 17 residues. For the CDR3, the DNA is TGTGCCACCAGCAGATTAACAGGAATATCAGTTTACACTGAAGCTTTCTTT. Protein sequence: CATSRLTGISVYTEAFF.

The rearrangement joins TRBV25-1 to TRBJ1-2; perhaps TRBD1 as D (5 bases). The length of the CDR3 is 13 residues. With 7 bases removed from V and 4 bases from J, the gap between germline ends came to 13 bases. Germline assignment: CDR1 MGHDK and CDR2 SYGVNS. The CDR3 loop is CASKDSIGYGYTF. The CDR3, as DNA: TGTGCCAGCAAAGACAGTATCGGCTATGGCTACACCTTC.

In DNA form, the CDR3 reads TGTGCCAGCAGTCTTCAGGGGGCCCTTGACTATGGCTACACCTTC. Translating gives CASSLQGALDYGYTF. This chain joins TRBV28 and TRBJ1-2; TRBD1 aligns across 8 bases. CDR1 MDHEN and CDR2 SYDVKM come from the germline V gene. The V gene end was trimmed by 5 bases and the J gene end by 3 bases; junction bases not matched to a gene: 8. CDR3 size: 15 residues.

This clone was observed a single time. This chain uses TRBV9 with TRBJ1-2; perhaps TRBD1 as D (6 bases). V was trimmed by 0 bases and J by 3 bases, leaving 6 bases between them. Germline V CDR1 and CDR2: SGDLS, YYNGEE. This CDR3 has 13 residues. The DNA of the CDR3 is TGTGCCAGCAGCGTAGGACAGGACTATGGCTACACCTTC. Its protein product is CASSVGQDYGYTF.

The chain uses TRBV5-6 and TRBJ2-3, with 8 positions matching TRBD2. The J segment lost 4 bases and the V segment lost 0 bases, leaving 4 bases of the junction unmatched. CDR1 is SGHDT, CDR2 YYEEEE, per germline. This CDR3 contains 15 residues. Here the CDR3 DNA reads TGTGCCAGCAGCTTGGATCTAGCGGGCGCAGATACGCAGTATTTT. Translating gives CASSLDLAGADTQYF.

This clone came up a few times. The CDR3 reads CASSQVPSGNYGYTF. The DNA for the CDR3 is TGCGCCAGCAGCCAAGTACCCTCAGGAAACTATGGCTACACCTTC. The V call is TRBV4-1, the J call TRBJ1-2; unclear D gene. Germline V gene lookup returns CDR1 MGHRA and CDR2 YSYEKL. CDR3 length: 15 residues. V lost 1 base to trimming and J lost 2 bases, with 11 bases between them.

This clone was picked up one time. The chain carries TRBV11-1 and TRBJ2-7; 9 bases line up with TRBD2. The ends lost 6 bases at V and 5 bases at J; junction bases unmatched: 11. CDR3 length: 15 residues. Germline V gene sequence: CDR1 SGHAT, CDR2 FQDESV (reference sequence). CDR3 loop: CASSRTSDPLDEQYF. DNA for the CDR3: TGTGCCAGCAGTCGGACTAGCGATCCGCTGGACGAGCAGTACTTC.

This rearrangement joins TRBV4-1 to TRBJ2-7; TRBD1 aligns across 7 bases. The V and J ends lost 4 bases and 5 bases, in that order; junction bases with no gene match: 11. This CDR3 comprises 15 residues. CDR1 is MGHRA, CDR2 YSYEKL, per germline. CDR3 sequence reads: CASSPQRGQDHEQYF. CDR3 nucleotides: TGCGCCAGCAGCCCCCAAAGAGGACAGGACCACGAGCAGTACTTC.

The chain combines TRBV28 with TRBJ2-7; D not resolved. The CDR3 has 12 amino acids. Trimming pared 5 bases from V and 6 bases from J, leaving 11 bases between. Per germline, CDR1 MDHEN and CDR2 SYDVKM. In nucleotides, the CDR3 is TGTGCCAGCAGTGGATCGGGTTCCGAGCAGTACTTC. Translation: CASSGSGSEQYF.

The J gene is TRBJ1-5, the V gene TRBV19; 7 positions agree with TRBD1. CDR1 LNHDA and CDR2 SQIVND come from the germline V gene (reference sequence). Trimming at V came to 4 bases and at J to 6 bases, leaving 0 bases not matched to a gene. The CDR3 loop spans 12 amino acids. The CDR3 protein is CASSRTGQPQHF. The CDR3 nucleotides read TGTGCCAGTAGTAGGACAGGTCAGCCCCAGCATTTT.